This TCR beta chain originates from a study of blood T cells in healthy people across ages. Trimming pared 6 bases from V and 0 bases from J, leaving 15 bases between. CDR1 is SEHNR and CDR2 is FQNEAQ in the germline V gene (reference sequence). The length of the CDR3 is 16 residues. Using a J-beta primer mix together with a sample-barcoded 5' primer, a second PCR was run for roughly 6 to 12 cycles. From the 5' RACE reads, TCRdb called clonotypes with MiXCR, one entry per CDR3 protein. The sample gives more than 650,000 distinct CDR3 sequences, roughly 53% of which show up once; roughly 40% is in the top ten.

This clonotype was sampled from a man older than 75 in good health. Specimen: blood. The chain has TRBV7-9 and TRBJ2-4; perhaps TRBD2 as D (5 bases). In DNA form, the CDR3 reads TGTGCCAGCAGTCCTTATGTGGGAGTAGCCAAAAACATTCAGTACTTC. Translated, it gives CASSPYVGVAKNIQYF.